This T cell receptor (beta chain) was profiled in a study of blood T cell repertoires in COVID-19. Turning to the study itself: The origin of the acute and convalescent COVID-19 samples was the United States, Italy and Spain.

There are 15 residues in the CDR3. Germline loops: CDR1 SEHNR, CDR2 FQNEAQ (reference sequence). With V trimmed by 5 bases and J by 3 bases, 7 bases remained unmatched. Repertoires were generated with immunoSEQ multiplex PCR, while TCRdb's copy carries only in-frame clones and drops some. The repertoire consists of hundreds of thousands of clones, with approximately 90% occurring once and the leading ten covering approximately 0.3%. The TCR was taken from a woman under 30 with acute or convalescent COVID-19. The sample taken for sequencing was peripheral blood. J is TRBJ1-2 and V is TRBV7-9; 9 nucleotides match TRBD1. The chain's CDR3 is CASSPMTGGHYGYTF. The CDR3 region has the DNA TGTGCCAGCAGCCCGATGACAGGGGGTCACTATGGCTACACCTTC.